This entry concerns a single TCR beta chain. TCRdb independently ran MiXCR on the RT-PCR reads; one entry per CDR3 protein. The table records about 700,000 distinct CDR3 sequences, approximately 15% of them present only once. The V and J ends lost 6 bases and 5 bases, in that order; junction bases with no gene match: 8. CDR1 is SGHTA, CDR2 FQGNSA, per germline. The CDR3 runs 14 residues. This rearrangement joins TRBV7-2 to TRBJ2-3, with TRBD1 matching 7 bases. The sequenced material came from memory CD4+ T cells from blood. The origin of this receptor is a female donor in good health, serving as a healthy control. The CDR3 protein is CASSSRQGRDTQYF. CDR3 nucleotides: TGTGCCAGCAGTTCAAGACAGGGAAGAGATACGCAGTATTTT.